This TCR beta chain stems from a study of blood T cells in healthy people across ages (dated by TCRdb to 2015 to 2017). About the full investigation: Template switching captured roughly one uniquely barcoded TCR beta cDNA molecule per two T cells in model experiments. Age-related changes in TCR beta repertoire diversity were measured in the study by deep sequencing normalized with unique cDNA molecular identifiers. The donors were split into four age groups: young (average about 15 years), middle-aged (about 40), aged (62) and long-lived (roughly 88). To avoid experimental bias, donors of different ages were distributed randomly across sequencing lanes. Using the same blood draw, the study looked at two additional independent replicas of 1 million unique cDNA reads for two donors, one aged 18 to 30 and the other aged 80 or older.

Library preparation was by 5' RACE. The sequencer listed for this sample is Illumina HiSeq 2500. A second PCR of roughly 6 to 11 cycles was performed with a sample-barcoded 5' primer and a J-beta primer mix. A unique molecular identifier was introduced onto each TCR beta cDNA molecule by a template-switch 5' adaptor carrying 12 random nucleotides. Each sample yielded at least 3 million CDR3-containing paired-end reads. All of the RNA was converted into first-strand cDNA using the Mint cDNA synthesis kit, with a TRBC-specific oligonucleotide serving as the primer. After uracil-DNA glycosylase treatment, a first 18-cycle PCR used universal primers M1SS and BC2_uni_R on all cDNA. In the original analysis: Normalization of each sample was performed by random selection of 1 million high-quality reads, each carrying a distinct molecular identifier. Reads sharing molecular identifiers were discarded rather than binned into consensus sequences. MiTCR, with a Q25 quality threshold and the strictest error-elimination algorithm, was used for CDR3 identification, clonotype clustering and error correction. Lower-bound total TCR beta diversity was estimated with a nonparametric unseen species model using Euler transformation. TCRdb itself trimmed the public reads at Q25 with fastp, ran MiXCR and retained productive beta chains. Rows matching on CDR3 protein sequence are summarized as one entry with the most common DNA and genes. The V and J calls here are based on TCRdb, not the publication. The sample table contains over 1,300,000 distinct CDR3 sequences; only one count was recorded for approximately 60% of them. In total, the top ten clones hold 5.5% to 8% of the sample.

The study at large found these results: Total diversity estimates from one million sequenced T cells were considered lower bounds and underestimates. The percentage of naive T cells measured by flow cytometry correlated strongly with observed TCR beta diversity. The CMV infection status of donors was not known, potentially confounding age-related changes in expanded clonotypes. Compared with the aged group, the long-lived group had more naive CD4+ T cells, fewer expanded clones and increased TCR diversity, suggesting age selection. Since profiling was done on bulk unsorted PBMCs, naive and antigen-experienced compartments could not be conclusively compared. As age increased, observed TCR beta diversity per million T cells dropped in a roughly linear way, and a significant reduction was already evident by age about 40.

The roughly 39 donors, aged about 6 to 100 years, were systemically healthy Caucasian individuals from Russia. Each donor gave around 9.9 milliliters of peripheral blood, collected into EDTA-treated Vacutainer tubes. Ficoll-Paque density-gradient centrifugation was used to isolate PBMCs, with at least 6.5 million per sample. Total RNA was extracted from PBMCs with Trizol reagent, with at least 6 micrograms obtained per sample. For every donor, flow cytometry on a PBMC aliquot measured the percentage of naive CD45RAhigh/CD27high T cells. For this clonotype: The clone's antigen remains unknown. No base-level quality is on record; no much larger clone is a single base apart.

Trimming at the junction amounts to 1 base on V and 2 bases on J, and the germline ends lie 7 bases apart. The CDR3 runs 14 residues from the cysteine to the phenylalanine. Only the CDR3 DNA stays, 42 bases, in frame from base 1. For CDR1 and CDR2, the germline V gene lists MGHRA and YSYEKL. Sequencing input: blood. The rearranged chain carries TRBV4-1 and TRBJ2-3; TRBD1 might be the D gene, on 6 matching bases. The TCR sequence derives from a man aged 18 to 30 in good health. The CDR3 sequence is CASSQGTDTDTQYF. Read as DNA, the sequence is TGCGCCAGCAGCCAAGGGACAGACACAGATACGCAGTATTTT.